The clone carrying this T cell receptor (beta chain) has more than one count but fewer than ten. Its specificity is unknown. This entry is derived from a study of CD8 T cells in ankylosing spondylitis. Study-wide points: Characteristic, it appeared, of ankylosing spondylitis blood was a TCR beta motif of several highly homologous variants.

It was by quantitative 5'-RACE with molecular barcodes that TCR beta libraries were made. One entry per CDR3 protein results from TCRdb running MiXCR on the 5' RACE reads. The profile shows fewer than 550,000 distinct CDR3 sequences, roughly 5% of them singletons. The sample comprised blood, either unsorted or a sorted T cell fraction (not recorded which). This clonotype was sampled from a male donor with ankylosing spondylitis.

The CDR3 loop is CASRSLAGRSHEQYF. CDR3 nucleotide sequence: TGTGCCAGCCGGAGCCTAGCGGGACGATCTCACGAGCAGTACTTC. The V gene is TRBV19, the J gene TRBJ2-7; TRBD2 matches at 9 bases. CDR3 length: 15 residues. Trimming cost V 9 bases and J 5 bases; bases outside gene matches: 14. CDR1 is LNHDA and CDR2 is SQIVND in the germline V gene (reference sequence).